This paragraph reports one T cell receptor beta chain. The sample is drawn from a study of shared clonotypes between healthy human individuals. Germline-derived CDR1 and CDR2 are ENHRY and SYGVKD. The CDR3 is 12 residues long. V was trimmed by 4 bases and J by 5 bases, leaving 6 bases between them. Sequenced by immunoSEQ multiplex PCR; TCRdb stores in-frame clones only, minus some. The data show some 2,000,000 clones, 95% seen once. This TCR was recovered from a young man in good health. Sequencing was done on a sample of naive CD4+ T cells sorted from blood. Subset: CD45RA+ positively selected. V and J are TRBV10-3 and TRBJ2-1, with unresolved D. CDR3 sequence: CAISGPNNEQFF. CDR3 DNA sequence: TGTGCCATCAGTGGGCCTAACAATGAGCAGTTCTTC.